This T cell receptor (beta chain) was sequenced in a study of T cells in narcolepsy (dated by TCRdb to the late 2010s). Regarding the research as a whole: The study enrolled patients with narcolepsy type 1 or type 2 (NT1, NT2) together with healthy control donors. To look for autoreactive T cells in narcolepsy patients that target self-antigens of hypocretin neurons (hypocretin, TRIB2), the study used TCR Vbeta sequencing to follow clonotypes in blood and CSF. Beyond this particular receptor, the publication reports: HCRT-specific and TRIB2-specific autoreactive clonotypes were highlighted in plots that compared CD4+ T cell clonotypes in CSF versus blood from the same patient. Numbers of sequenced blood memory CD4+ clonotypes were comparable, averaging roughly 40,000 in patients and under 35,000 in controls. According to the report, autoreactive clonotypes were detected serially in the blood of the same patients and of different patients, but not in healthy controls. No sequences matching autoreactive T cell clones were contained in some blood memory CD4+ repertoires from patients and controls.

Trimming accounts for 3 bases at V and 4 bases at J, while the number of junction bases matched to no gene is 10. The CDR3 goes from the cysteine to the phenylalanine over 16 residues. CDR3 DNA only is kept here, 48 bases in frame from base 1. Taken from the germline V gene, the CDR1 and CDR2 loops are MGHRA and YSYEKL. Libraries were constructed by the immunoSEQ multiplex PCR assay. Drawn from immuneACCESS, this table holds only the in-frame rearrangements with V and J called that TCRdb kept. Clones are partly lost; checked studies trace under half to an unresolved V gene and leave the rest unexplained. A total of under 30,000 clones appear in this sample, approximately 80% of them only once. The top ten constitute under 3.5% of the sample. A note on this clone: The target of this receptor is not known. Within one base of it there is no much larger clone, and no base qualities were kept.

Memory CD4+ T cells were sorted ex vivo from peripheral blood of narcolepsy patients and healthy controls for TCR Vbeta sequencing. This TCR was sampled from a human donor with narcolepsy. The V gene is TRBV4-1 and the J gene is TRBJ2-3; 7 of the junction bases match TRBD2. The sample taken for sequencing was CD45RA- memory CD4+ T cells from PBMCs. The sample's cell subset or site label is to be understood as: memory T cells sorted ex vivo from peripheral blood. CDR3 region: CASSHGGLDVADTQYF. The DNA is TGCGCCAGCAGCCATGGCGGACTAGACGTTGCAGATACGCAGTATTTT.